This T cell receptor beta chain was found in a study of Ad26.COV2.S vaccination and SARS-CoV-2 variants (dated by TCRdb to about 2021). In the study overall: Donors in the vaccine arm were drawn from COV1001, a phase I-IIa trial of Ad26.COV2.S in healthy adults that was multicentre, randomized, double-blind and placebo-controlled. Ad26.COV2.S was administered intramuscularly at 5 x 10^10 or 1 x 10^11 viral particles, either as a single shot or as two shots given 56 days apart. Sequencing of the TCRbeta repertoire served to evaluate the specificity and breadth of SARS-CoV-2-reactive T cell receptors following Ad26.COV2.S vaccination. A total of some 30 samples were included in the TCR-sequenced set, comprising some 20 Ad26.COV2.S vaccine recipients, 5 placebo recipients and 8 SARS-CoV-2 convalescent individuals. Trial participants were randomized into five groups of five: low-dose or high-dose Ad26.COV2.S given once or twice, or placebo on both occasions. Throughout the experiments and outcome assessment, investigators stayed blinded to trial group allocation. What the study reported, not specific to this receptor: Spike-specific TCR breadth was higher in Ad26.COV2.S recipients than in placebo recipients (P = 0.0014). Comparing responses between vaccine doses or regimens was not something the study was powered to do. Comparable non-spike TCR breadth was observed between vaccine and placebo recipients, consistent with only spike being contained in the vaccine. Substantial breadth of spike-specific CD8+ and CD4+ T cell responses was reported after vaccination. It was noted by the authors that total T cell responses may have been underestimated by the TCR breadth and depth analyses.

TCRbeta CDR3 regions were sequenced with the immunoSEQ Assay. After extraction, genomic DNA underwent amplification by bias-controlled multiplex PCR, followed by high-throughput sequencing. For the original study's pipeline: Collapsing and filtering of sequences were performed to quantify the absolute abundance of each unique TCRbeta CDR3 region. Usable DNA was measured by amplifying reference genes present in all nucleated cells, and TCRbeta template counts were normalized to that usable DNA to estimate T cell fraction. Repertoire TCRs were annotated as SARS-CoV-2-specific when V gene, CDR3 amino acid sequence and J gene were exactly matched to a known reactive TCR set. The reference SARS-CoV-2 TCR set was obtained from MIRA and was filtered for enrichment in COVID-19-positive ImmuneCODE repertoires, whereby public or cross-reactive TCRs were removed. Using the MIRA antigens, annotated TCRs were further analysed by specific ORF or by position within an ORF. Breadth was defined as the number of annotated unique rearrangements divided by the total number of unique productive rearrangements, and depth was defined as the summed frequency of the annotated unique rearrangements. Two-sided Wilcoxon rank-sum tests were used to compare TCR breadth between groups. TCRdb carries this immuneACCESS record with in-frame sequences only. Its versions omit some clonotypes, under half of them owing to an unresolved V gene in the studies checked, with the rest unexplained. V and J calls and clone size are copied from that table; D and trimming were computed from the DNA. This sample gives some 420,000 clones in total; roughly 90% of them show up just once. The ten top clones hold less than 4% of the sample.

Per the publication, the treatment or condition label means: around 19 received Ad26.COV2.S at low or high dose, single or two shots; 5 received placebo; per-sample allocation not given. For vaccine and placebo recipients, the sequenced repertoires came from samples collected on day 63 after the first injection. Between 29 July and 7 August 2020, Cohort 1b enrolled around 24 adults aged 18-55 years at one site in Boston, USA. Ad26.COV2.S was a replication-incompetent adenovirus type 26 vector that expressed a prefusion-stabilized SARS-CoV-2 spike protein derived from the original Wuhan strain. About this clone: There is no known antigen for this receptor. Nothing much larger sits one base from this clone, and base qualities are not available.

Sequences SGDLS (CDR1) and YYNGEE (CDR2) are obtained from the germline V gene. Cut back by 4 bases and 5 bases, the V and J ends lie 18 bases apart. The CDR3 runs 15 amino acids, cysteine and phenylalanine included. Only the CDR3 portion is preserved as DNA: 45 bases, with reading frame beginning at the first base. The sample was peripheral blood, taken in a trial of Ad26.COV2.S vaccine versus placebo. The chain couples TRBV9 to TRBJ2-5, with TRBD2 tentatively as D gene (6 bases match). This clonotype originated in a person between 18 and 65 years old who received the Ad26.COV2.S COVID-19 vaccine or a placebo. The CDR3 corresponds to CASSPGTGVSETQYF. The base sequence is TGTGCCAGCAGCCCAGGGACGGGAGTCTCCGAGACCCAGTACTTC.